One sample yielded the 3 T cell receptor beta chains listed below, sequenced in a study of T cell repertoires in cytomegalovirus infection. Each CDR3 protein is one row after TCRdb ran MiXCR on the reads. The table shows approximately 310,000 distinct CDR3 sequences, with 25% occurring only once. Antigen specificity for these receptors is unknown. Sequences were derived from cultured PBMCs, sampled from culture after CMV antigen stimulation. Every receptor here comes from a human donor in good health (CMV status not recorded). Some clones in this sample may be carry-over from other donors' samples.

This clonotype was counted at least ten times. The V and J genes are TRBV19 and TRBJ2-2, with 7 bases lining up with TRBD2. V was clipped by 3 bases and J by 5 bases; unmatched bases: 9. The CDR3 runs 16 residues. Germline-derived CDR1 and CDR2 are LNHDA and SQIVND (reference sequence). The CDR3 sequence is CASSMLLAASTGELFF. CDR3 DNA sequence: TGTGCCAGTAGTATGTTGCTAGCGGCATCGACCGGGGAGCTGTTTTTT.

This clonotype came up a few times. The chain links TRBV6-6 to TRBJ2-3, with a tentative D call TRBD2 (5 bases). The CDR3 is made up of 15 amino acids. CDR1 MNHNY and CDR2 SVGAGI come from the germline V gene (reference sequence). Trimming cost V 7 bases and J 8 bases, with 22 bases left between them. The CDR3 region has the DNA TGTGCCAGCACCCTCGCGGGCCCCGGGTTTGTTACGCAGTATTTT. It translates to CASTLAGPGFVTQYF.

A few counts support this clonotype. This chain connects TRBV7-2 to TRBJ1-1, with TRBD1 matching over 9 bases. V lost 1 base, J lost 11 bases, and 8 bases stayed unmatched. This CDR3 region has 14 residues. Germline V lookup: CDR1 SGHTA, CDR2 FQGNSA. CDR3 in DNA: TGTGCCAGCAGCTTAGAAGGGACAGGGCTGCTCGCTTTCTTT. Translating gives CASSLEGTGLLAFF.